This TCR beta chain stems from a study of T-cell memory formation after mild COVID-19. Findings of the study overall: Clones that got smaller from day 15 to 85 had even CD4/CD8, while clones growing later tipped toward CD4+. Mainly in CM and EM were contracting CD4+ clones; CD8+ were in EMRA.

TCRdb used MiXCR to reprocess the 5' RACE reads, holding one entry per CDR3 protein. The sample yields about 240,000 distinct CDR3 sequences, roughly 9.4% seen once. Turning to this clonotype: Its antigen is undetermined.

V was shortened by 6 bases and J by 5 bases, with 12 bases between the two germline ends. This CDR3 is 13 amino acids long. CDR1 and CDR2 (germline): SEHNR, FQNEAQ (reference sequence). The sequenced material came from PBMCs or a T cell subset sorted from them (not recorded which). The V gene is TRBV7-9, the J gene TRBJ2-3; possible D gene TRBD2, 6 bases. This TCR was recovered from a man aged 18-30 years who had mild COVID-19 (a few samples of this study predate the infection). Cell type and time point are not known. The CDR3 bases are TGTGCCAGCAGACCTCTCGGGGGAGATACGCAGTATTTT. Protein product: CASRPLGGDTQYF.